This T cell receptor (beta chain) originates from a study of blood T cells in healthy people across ages. Primed by a sample-barcoded 5' primer and a J-beta primer mix, a second PCR proceeded for about 6 to 12 cycles. MiXCR, run by TCRdb on the 5' RACE reads, gives a single entry per CDR3 protein. The sample holds hundreds of thousands of distinct CDR3 sequences, more than 25% seen once. Trimming shortened V by 2 bases and J by 2 bases, and 12 bases separated the two germline ends. There are 15 residues in the CDR3. Looked up from germline, CDR1 is SGHNT and CDR2 is YYREEE (reference sequence). General observations from the study: Versus aged donors, long-lived donors had higher diversity and more naive CD4+ cells.

This clonotype appeared many times. As yet, its antigen is unknown. V is TRBV5-4 and J is TRBJ2-3; no clear D gene. This clonotype originated in a woman over 75 in good health. Sequenced: blood. This chain's CDR3 is CASSFMRHTTDTQYF. CDR3 bases: TGTGCCAGCAGCTTTATGAGACATACCACAGATACGCAGTATTTT.